This T cell receptor (beta chain) was observed in a study of T cell responses to AZD1222 COVID-19 vaccine. This CDR3 spans 17 amino acids. CDR1 is MDHEN and CDR2 is SYDVKM in the germline V gene. The junction had 11 bases not matched to a gene; V was cut back by 4 bases and J by 3 bases. Profiled with immunoSEQ multiplex PCR; TCRdb holds only in-frame clones, not every one. The table has about 130,000 clones, 80% to 95% seen once; the top ten hold nearly 4.5%. Study-level points and caveats: Spike-wide vaccine-associated CD4 TCRs dominated at 160-218 and 743-854. Recipients of two AZD1222 doses showed rising Spike-specific TCR breadth and depth.

Remarks on this clone: What it binds is unknown.

The receptor comes from an adult in good health. The chain uses TRBV28 and TRBJ2-2; 7 nucleotides align to TRBD2. Sequencing used peripheral blood, obtained on day 0 of MenACWY control vaccination. CDR3 DNA sequence: TGTGCCAGCAGTTCCGTTCGACTAGCTGGGGACACCGGGGAGCTGTTTTTT. Translation gives CASSSVRLAGDTGELFF.